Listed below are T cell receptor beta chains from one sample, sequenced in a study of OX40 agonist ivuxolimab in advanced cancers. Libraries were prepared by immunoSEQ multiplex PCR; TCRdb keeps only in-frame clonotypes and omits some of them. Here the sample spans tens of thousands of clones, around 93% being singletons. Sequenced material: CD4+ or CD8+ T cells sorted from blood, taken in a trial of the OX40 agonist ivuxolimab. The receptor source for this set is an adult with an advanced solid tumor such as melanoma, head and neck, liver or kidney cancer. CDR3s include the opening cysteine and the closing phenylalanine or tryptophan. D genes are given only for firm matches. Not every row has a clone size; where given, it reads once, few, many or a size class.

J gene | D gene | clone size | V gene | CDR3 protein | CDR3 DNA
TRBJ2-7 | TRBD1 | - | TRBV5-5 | CASSPGTAPRHEQYF | TGTGCCAGCAGCCCCGGGACAGCGCCACGGCACGAGCAGTACTTC
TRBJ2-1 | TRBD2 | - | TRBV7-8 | CASSLVVGGLAGEVSYNEQFF | TGTGCCAGCAGCTTAGTCGTCGGGGGACTAGCGGGAGAGGTTAGCTACAATGAGCAGTTCTTC
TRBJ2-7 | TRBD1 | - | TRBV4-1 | CASSRRDRDEQYF | TGCGCCAGCAGCAGACGGGACAGGGACGAGCAGTACTTC
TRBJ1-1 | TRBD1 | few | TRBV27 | CASSLGTGRTEAFF | TGTGCCAGCAGTTTAGGGACAGGGAGGACTGAAGCTTTCTTT
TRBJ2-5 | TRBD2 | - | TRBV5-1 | CASSSPGLAGEETQYF | TGCGCCAGCAGCTCCCCGGGACTAGCGGGGGAAGAGACCCAGTACTTC
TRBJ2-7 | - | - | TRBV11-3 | CASSLEGSSYEQYF | TGTGCCAGCAGCTTAGAGGGGTCTTCCTACGAGCAGTACTTC
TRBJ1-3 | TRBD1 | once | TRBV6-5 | CASSFQGAGNTIYF | TGTGCCAGCAGTTTCCAGGGGGCTGGAAACACCATATATTTT
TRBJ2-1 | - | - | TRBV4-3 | CASSTSSGQVFNEQFF | TGCGCCAGCAGCACAAGTAGCGGTCAGGTATTCAATGAGCAGTTCTTC
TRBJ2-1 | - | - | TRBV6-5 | CASKGSSSYNEQFF | TGTGCCAGCAAAGGTTCTAGCTCCTACAATGAGCAGTTCTTC
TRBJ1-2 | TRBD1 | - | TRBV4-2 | CASSQDQGVGNGYTF | TGTGCCAGCAGCCAAGACCAGGGGGTGGGAAATGGCTACACCTTC
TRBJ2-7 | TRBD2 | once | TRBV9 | CASSLSGAPYEQYF | TGTGCCAGCAGCTTAAGCGGGGCCCCCTACGAGCAGTACTTC
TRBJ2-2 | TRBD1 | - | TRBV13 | CASSTGQGNTGELFF | TGTGCCAGCAGCACCGGACAGGGGAACACCGGGGAGCTGTTTTTT
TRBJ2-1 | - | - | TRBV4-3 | CASSQEERAYYNEQFF | TGCGCCAGCAGCCAAGAGGAGAGGGCCTACTACAATGAGCAGTTCTTC
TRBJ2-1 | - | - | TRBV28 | CASLPLGGRAYNEQFF | TGTGCCAGCCTACCCCTAGGTGGGAGAGCCTACAATGAGCAGTTCTTC
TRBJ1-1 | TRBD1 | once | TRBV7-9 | CASSSNQGANTEAFF | TGTGCCAGCAGCTCTAATCAGGGGGCTAATACTGAAGCTTTCTTT
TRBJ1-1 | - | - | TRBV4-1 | CASSQDRAMNTEAFF | TGCGCCAGCAGCCAAGATCGGGCCATGAACACTGAAGCTTTCTTT
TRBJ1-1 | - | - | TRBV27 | CASSSMNTEAFF | TGTGCCAGCAGTTCAATGAACACTGAAGCTTTCTTT
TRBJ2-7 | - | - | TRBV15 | CATSRELASSYEQYF | TGTGCCACCAGCAGAGAGCTGGCCAGCTCCTACGAGCAGTACTTC
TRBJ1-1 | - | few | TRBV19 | CATEGYTEAFF | TGTGCCACAGAGGGGTACACTGAAGCTTTCTTT
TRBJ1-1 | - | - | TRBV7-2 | CASSASGLVTEAFF | TGTGCCAGCAGCGCTTCGGGGTTAGTTACTGAAGCTTTCTTT
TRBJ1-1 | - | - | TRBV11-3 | CASSPGTFSFMNTEAFF | TGTGCCAGCAGCCCCGGGACATTCAGTTTCATGAACACTGAAGCTTTCTTT
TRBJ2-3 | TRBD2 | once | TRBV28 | CASRPGTSGRSGTDTQYF | TGTGCCAGCAGACCCGGGACTAGCGGGAGGAGCGGGACAGATACGCAGTATTTT
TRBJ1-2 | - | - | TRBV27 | CASSLSDNYGYTF | TGTGCCAGCAGTTTATCGGATAACTATGGCTACACCTTC
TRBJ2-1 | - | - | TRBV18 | CASSPPEGSNNEQFF | TGTGCCAGCTCACCACCAGAGGGGAGTAATAATGAGCAGTTCTTC
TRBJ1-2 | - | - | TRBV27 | CASTYRRHGNYGYTF | TGTGCCAGCACCTACCGCAGACATGGGAACTATGGCTACACCTTC
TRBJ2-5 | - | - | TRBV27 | CASSSPGTGETQYF | TGTGCCAGCAGTTCGCCAGGGACGGGAGAGACCCAGTACTTC
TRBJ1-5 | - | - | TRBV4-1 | CASSQGYSNQPQHF | TGCGCCAGCAGCCAAGGTTATAGCAATCAGCCCCAGCATTTT
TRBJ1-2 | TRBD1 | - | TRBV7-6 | CASRAGGGGGYTF | TGTGCCAGCAGGGCAGGGGGGGGCGGTGGCTACACCTTC
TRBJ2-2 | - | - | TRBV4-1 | CASSHFPPGGARTGELFF | TGCGCCAGCAGCCATTTCCCCCCCGGAGGGGCGCGCACCGGGGAGCTGTTTTTT
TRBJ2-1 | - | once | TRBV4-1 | CASSRGRGARNEQFF | TGCGCCAGCAGCCGAGGTCGGGGGGCGCGGAATGAGCAGTTCTTC
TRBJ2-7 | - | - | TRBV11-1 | CASSPGLPGEQYF | TGTGCCAGCAGCCCGGGACTGCCTGGGGAGCAGTACTTC
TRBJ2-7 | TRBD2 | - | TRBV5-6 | CASSFLALAGGPYEQYF | TGTGCCAGCAGCTTTCTCGCCCTAGCGGGGGGTCCCTACGAGCAGTACTTC
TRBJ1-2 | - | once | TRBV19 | CASSIVRATAYGYTF | TGTGCCAGTAGTATCGTCAGGGCTACAGCCTATGGCTACACCTTC
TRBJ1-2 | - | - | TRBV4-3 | CASSQDRTGRYGYTF | TGCGCCAGCAGCCAAGATCGCACAGGGCGGTATGGCTACACCTTC
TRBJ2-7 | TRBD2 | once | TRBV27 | CASSFLAGGPSYEQYF | TGTGCCAGCAGTTTCCTAGCGGGAGGCCCCTCCTACGAGCAGTACTTC
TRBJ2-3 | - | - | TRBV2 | CASSEPRDSWGTDTQYF | TGTGCCAGCAGTGAACCTCGGGACTCTTGGGGCACAGATACGCAGTATTTT
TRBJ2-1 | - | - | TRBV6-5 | CASSLNHEQFF | TGTGCCAGCAGTTTGAACCATGAGCAGTTCTTC
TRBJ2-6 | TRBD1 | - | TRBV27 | CASNPLGQGGSGANVLTF | TGTGCCAGCAACCCCTTGGGACAGGGTGGCTCTGGGGCCAACGTCCTGACTTTC
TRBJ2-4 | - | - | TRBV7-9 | CASNLGLGENIQYF | TGTGCCAGCAACTTAGGTCTTGGAGAAAACATTCAGTACTTC
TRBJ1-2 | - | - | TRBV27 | CASSSAPGINYGYTF | TGTGCCAGCAGTTCGGCACCGGGGATTAACTATGGCTACACCTTC
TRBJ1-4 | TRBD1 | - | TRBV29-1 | CSVSGTGGGLDEKLFF | TGCAGCGTTTCAGGGACAGGGGGCGGTCTGGATGAAAAACTGTTTTTT